This record looks at one T cell receptor beta chain sequence and its context. Its antigen is currently unknown. Looked up from germline, CDR1 is SEHNR and CDR2 is FQNEAQ (reference sequence). The trim removed 5 bases at V and 7 bases at J, leaving 14 bases unmatched. The CDR3 covers 17 residues. With a J-beta primer mix and a sample-barcoded 5' primer, a second PCR ran about 7 to 12 cycles. The template-switch adaptor was a 5' adaptor with 12 random nucleotides. It tagged each cDNA molecule. TCRdb processed the 5' RACE reads anew with MiXCR; each CDR3 protein has one entry. The table includes approximately 1.5 million distinct CDR3 sequences, about 31% detected once. This record belongs to a study of blood T cells in healthy people across ages. Study observations and caveats: Naive CD4+ cells and diversity were both higher in long-lived donors than in aged donors. Getting older went along with TCR beta diversity per million T cells dropping roughly linearly. The study lacked donor CMV status, which possibly confounded expanded clonotype changes.

The rearrangement links TRBV7-9 to TRBJ1-1; 12 bases map to TRBD1. The sequence came from a woman in her 30s in good health. Sequencing was done on a sample of blood. The CDR3 DNA follows: TGTGCCAGCAGCCCCAGGGGACAGGGGGCCCCCCTTGATGAAGCTTTCTTT. Translated: CASSPRGQGAPLDEAFF.